This paragraph covers one T cell receptor beta chain sequence. The data belong to a study of patients and donors after allogeneic stem cell transplantation. TCRdb redid the calling of the RT-PCR reads with MiXCR, one entry per CDR3 protein. The sample has about 960,000 distinct CDR3 sequences, approximately 18% seen once. Per the germline V gene, CDR1 is SGHTA and CDR2 is FQGNSA. CDR3 length equals 17 residues. V was clipped by 2 bases and J by 0 bases, with 13 bases between them. Input material: blood, either unsorted or a sorted T cell fraction (not recorded which). The clonotype comes from a human donor who was either an allogeneic HSCT recipient or a stem cell or donor lymphocyte infusion donor (not recorded which). It is not recorded whose cells these are; they may come from a transplant donor. The chain employs TRBV7-2 and TRBJ1-4; D remains unclear. The CDR3 nucleotides read TGTGCCAGCAGCTTATCAGCTATAGCCGCAACTAATGAAAAACTGTTTTTT. It translates to CASSLSAIAATNEKLFF. The full variable domain, its missing parts supplied by reference TRBV7-2 and TRBJ1-4, is GAGVSQSPSNKVTEKGKDVELRCDPISGHTALYWYRQSLGQGLEFLIYFQGNSAPDKSGLPSDRFSAERTGGSVSTLTIQRTQQEDSAVYLCASSLSAIAATNEKLFFGSGTQLSVL.